The T cell receptor (beta chain) under discussion was sequenced for a study of Ad26.COV2.S vaccination and SARS-CoV-2 variants. The germline CDR1 and CDR2 sequences are SNHLY and FYNNEI. The CDR3 extends over 13 amino acids. The V segment lost 5 bases and the J segment 4 bases; nucleotides outside the gene matches: 4. TCRdb's copy holds only in-frame clones and misses some; the assay was immunoSEQ multiplex PCR. The data show some 340,000 clones, 85% seen once. Treatment reported: roughly 20 received Ad26.COV2.S at low or high dose, single or two shots; 5 received placebo; per-sample allocation not given. On day 63 after the first injection, vaccine and placebo recipients gave samples.

The sequenced sample was peripheral blood, obtained in a trial of Ad26.COV2.S vaccine versus placebo. This chain uses TRBV2 with TRBJ2-7, with 8 bases matching TRBD1. The TCR was taken from a person between 18 and 65 years old who received the Ad26.COV2.S COVID-19 vaccine or a placebo. This CDR3 reads CASSQDREYEQYF. For the CDR3, the DNA is TGTGCCAGCAGTCAGGACAGGGAGTACGAGCAGTACTTC.